Following are 21 T cell receptor beta chains from one sample sequenced in a study of blood T cells in healthy people across ages. PCR was performed a second time for about 6 to 12 cycles using a sample-barcoded 5' primer and a J-beta primer mix. One entry per CDR3 protein, called by TCRdb with MiXCR from the 5' RACE reads. The sample holds about 570,000 distinct CDR3 sequences, about 26% seen once. Sequenced input: blood. The receptors shown here come from a woman aged 65 to 85 in good health.

This clonotype showed up just a few times. The chain combines TRBV19 with TRBJ2-3, with 8 bases identical to TRBD2. The V segment lost 8 bases and the J segment 0 bases; nucleotides outside the gene matches: 7. Germline-derived CDR1 and CDR2 are LNHDA and SQIVND (reference sequence). The length of the CDR3 is 15 residues. The CDR3 DNA reads as TGTGCCAGTCGCAATCGGGGGGGTAGCACAGATACGCAGTATTTT. Encoded protein: CASRNRGGSTDTQYF.

V usage is TRBV9 and J usage is TRBJ1-2; no clear D gene. The CDR3 length is 15 residues. V shed 0 bases and J shed 2 bases, with 11 bases lying between them. Germline-derived CDR1 and CDR2 are SGDLS and YYNGEE. DNA of the CDR3: TGTGCCAGCAGCGTAGGGAGGGCAGAGAACTATGGCTACACCTTC. Amino acid sequence: CASSVGRAENYGYTF.

The V and J genes are TRBV7-2 and TRBJ2-5; 9 bases fit TRBD2. J was trimmed by 6 bases and V by 4 bases; bases with no gene match: 9. The CDR3 sequence is 15 residues long. The germline gives CDR1 SGHTA, CDR2 FQGNSA. DNA of the CDR3: TGTGCCAGCAGCTCCTTGGGCGGGGGGGCGAAGACCCAGTACTTC. As protein: CASSSLGGGAKTQYF.

The V and J genes are TRBV4-3 and TRBJ2-1; the D gene is possibly TRBD2 (6 bases). TRBJ2-7 matches the DNA end more closely, so the J call is doubtful. From germline, CDR1 is LGHNA and CDR2 YSLEER. The CDR3 is 15 residues long. CDR3 coding DNA: TGCGCCAGCAGCCCGGGGGTTGGTGCCTCCTACGAGCAGTACTTC. This encodes CASSPGVGASYEQYF.

As to this clonotype: The junction departs from the called germline gene at one end, perhaps through a read error. Written as DNA, the CDR3 is TGTTCCAGCAACCCATCATCAGGGACAGATACGCAGTATTTT. Protein sequence: CSSNPSSGTDTQYF. This chain uses TRBV7-9 with TRBJ2-3; a weak D match, TRBD1 (5 bases). This CDR3 has 14 residues. The germline gives CDR1 SEHNR, CDR2 FQNEAQ (reference sequence).

The chain joins TRBV7-9 to TRBJ1-1; D uncertain. The CDR3 is 16 residues long. Germline loops: CDR1 SEHNR, CDR2 FQNEAQ (reference sequence). Trimming took 6 bases from V and 0 from J, leaving 17 bases between them. CDR3 region: CASSYHPGSMNTEAFF. CDR3 coding DNA: TGTGCCAGCAGTTACCACCCCGGCTCCATGAACACTGAAGCTTTCTTT.

The chain carries TRBV4-2 and TRBJ2-5; D remains unclear. Near its end, the DNA agrees better with TRBJ2-7, so the J call may be wrong. The V gene's germline CDR1 is LGHNA and CDR2 YNFKEQ. The CDR3 is 13 amino acids. CDR3: CASSQDNSLEQYF. The CDR3 nucleotides are TGTGCCAGCAGCCAAGACAACAGTCTCGAGCAGTACTTC.

The chain has TRBV29-1 and TRBJ2-2; TRBD2 matches at 8 bases. CDR1 is SQVTM and CDR2 is ANQGSEA in the germline V gene. The CDR3 has 15 residues. CDR3 region: CAGLRTSRNTGELFF. Written as DNA, the CDR3 is TGCGCAGGGCTTCGGACTAGCCGGAACACCGGGGAGCTGTTTTTT.

This rearrangement joins TRBV6-2 or TRBV6-3 to TRBJ2-2, with D unclear. CDR1 and CDR2 from the germline V gene are MNHEY and SVGEGT. This CDR3 comprises 16 residues. V was pared by 1 base and J by 5 bases, with 14 bases between. CDR3 nucleotides: TGTGCCAGCAGTTACTTCCCGGTGTCGGAAACCGGGGAGCTGTTTTTT. The encoded protein is CASSYFPVSETGELFF.

The chain has TRBV4-3 and TRBJ1-2, with D possibly being TRBD1 (6 bases). The CDR3 sequence is 16 residues long. With 0 bases removed from V and 4 bases from J, the gap between germline ends came to 15 bases. CDR1 LGHNA and CDR2 YSLEER come from the germline V gene. The CDR3 sequence: CASSQDGMDSAYGYTF. The CDR3 coding sequence is TGCGCCAGCAGCCAAGACGGAATGGACAGTGCCTATGGCTACACCTTC.

The rearrangement joins TRBV5-1 to TRBJ1-2; 11 bases are a match to TRBD1. V trimming: 4 bases; J trimming: 6 bases; junction bases outside the gene matches: 8. Per germline, CDR1 SGHRS and CDR2 YFSETQ. This CDR3 is built from 15 residues. CDR3 loop: CASSLLDRGRDGYTF. In DNA form, the CDR3 reads TGCGCCAGCAGCCTCCTGGACAGGGGGCGAGATGGCTACACCTTC.

The chain carries TRBV29-1 and TRBJ1-2, with 9 bases lining up with TRBD1. Per germline, CDR1 SQVTM and CDR2 ANQGSEA. V was pared by 1 base and J by 4 bases, with 13 bases of the junction left unmatched. The CDR3 spans 17 residues. CDR3 nucleotides: TGCAGCGTTGAAGGGGGCCCCTCCGGGACAGGGCGCTATGGCTACACCTTC. Amino acids: CSVEGGPSGTGRYGYTF. Full variable domain (rest looked up from reference TRBV29-1 and TRBJ1-2): SAVISQKPSRDICQRGTSLTIQCQVDSQVTMMFWYRQQPGQSLTLIATANQGSEATYESGFVIDKFPISRPNLTFSTLTVSNMSPEDSSIYLCSVEGGPSGTGRYGYTFGSGTRLTVV.

Here the CDR3 reads CASSAGQGYQETQYF. CDR3 DNA: TGTGCCAGCAGTGCGGGACAGGGATATCAAGAGACCCAGTACTTC. The rearrangement joins TRBV2 to TRBJ2-5; TRBD1 aligns across 9 bases. J lost 2 bases, V lost 4 bases, and 5 bases had no gene match. CDR3 length: 15 amino acids. CDR1 is SNHLY, CDR2 FYNNEI, per germline.

V gene TRBV21-1 combines with J gene TRBJ2-5; the table gives TRBD1 as D, unverified against the DNA. TRBV21-1 is reported as a pseudogene. CDR3 length: 15 amino acids. The DNA of the CDR3 is TGTGCCAGCAGTTATCGGGACAGGTCATCTTGGACCCAGTACTTC. This gives the protein CASSYRDRSSWTQYF.

J is TRBJ2-7 and V is TRBV20-1; D unresolved. The germline gives CDR1 DFQATT, CDR2 SNEGSKA (reference sequence). The CDR3 is 15 residues long. The V and J ends lost 2 bases and 7 bases respectively, with 21 bases between them. CDR3 protein: CSARSPDWTEREQYF. CDR3 nucleotides: TGCAGTGCTAGATCCCCCGACTGGACGGAAAGGGAGCAGTACTTC.

This clonotype was seen only a few times. This chain joins TRBV9 and TRBJ1-2, with 9 bases aligning to TRBD1. Germline V gene sequence: CDR1 SGDLS, CDR2 YYNGEE. CDR3 length: 15 residues. The J segment lost 4 bases and the V segment lost 4 bases, leaving 8 bases of the junction unmatched. CDR3 in amino acids: CASSPDRGYRYGYTF. The CDR3 DNA sequence: TGTGCCAGCAGCCCAGACAGGGGGTACCGCTATGGCTACACCTTC.

This clonotype showed up just a few times. This chain joins TRBV6-4 and TRBJ2-3, with 8 bases identical to TRBD1. J lost 1 base, V lost 2 bases, and 2 bases had no gene match. Germline V gene sequence: CDR1 MRHNA, CDR2 SNTAGT. The CDR3 runs 15 residues. The CDR3 here is CASSDQTGGTDTQYF. CDR3 in DNA: TGTGCCAGCAGTGACCAGACAGGGGGCACAGATACGCAGTATTTT.

This clonotype was counted a few times. The rearrangement joins TRBV11-2 to TRBJ1-4, with D hard to call. V shed 5 bases and J shed 0 bases, with 13 bases lying between them. Germline lookup yields CDR1 SGHAT and CDR2 FQNNGV. This CDR3 is 16 amino acids long. The CDR3 is CASSNGRSSTNEKLFF. CDR3 nucleotides: TGTGCCAGCAGCAATGGACGGAGCTCAACTAATGAAAAACTGTTTTTT.

V and J are TRBV12-5 and TRBJ1-2, with 8 bases that match TRBD1. Germline V CDR1 and CDR2: LGHNT, FRNRAP. The CDR3 totals 14 residues. Germline trimming cut 3 bases from V and 7 bases from J; bases unmatched to any gene: 7. CDR3 DNA: TGTGCTAGTGGTTTAGAGGACAGGGCTAGTGGCTACACCTTC. Protein: CASGLEDRASGYTF.

The J gene is TRBJ1-2, the V gene TRBV10-3, with 7 nucleotides matching TRBD1. Germline trimming cut 0 bases from V and 5 bases from J; bases unmatched to any gene: 6. The CDR3 contains 15 residues. Germline CDR1 is ENHRY and CDR2 is SYGVKD. CDR3 sequence reads: CAISESTGQSYGYTF. In DNA form, the CDR3 reads TGTGCCATCAGTGAGTCTACGGGACAGAGTTATGGCTACACCTTC.

This clonotype was picked up one time. This chain joins TRBV2 and TRBJ1-1; maybe TRBD1 (5 bases). With 6 bases removed from V and 5 bases from J, the gap between germline ends came to 25 bases. Germline-derived CDR1 and CDR2 are SNHLY and FYNNEI. This CDR3 is 17 amino acids long. The CDR3, as DNA: TGTGCCAGCAGGGAACCCAAGGGAGGGACGGTGGGGACTGAAGCTTTCTTT. This codes for CASREPKGGTVGTEAFF. Full variable domain (remainder filled in from reference TRBV2 and TRBJ1-1): EPEVTQTPSHQVTQMGQEVILRCVPISNHLYFYWYRQILGQKVEFLVSFYNNEISEKSEIFDDQFSVERPDGSNFTLKIRSTKLEDSAMYFCASREPKGGTVGTEAFFGQGTRLTVV.